The 31 T cell receptor beta chains presented below share a single source sample, sequenced in a study of CD4 T cells in relation to SARS-CoV-2 and coronaviruses. These TCRs' antigens remain unknown. TCRdb's table, derived via immunoSEQ multiplex PCR, lists solely in-frame clones and lacks some. In the table there are 20,000 to 25,000 clones, approximately 68% of which are singletons. The unexposed donors gave CD4+ T cells in 2011-2018, prior to COVID-19. Isolation of CD4+ T cells took place after 10 days in culture. The sequenced sample was CD4+ T cells from PBMCs, cultured in vitro. These TCRs come from a human donor in good health.

This chain joins TRBV7-2 and TRBJ1-1; the D gene is possibly TRBD1 (6 bases). Trimming left V 4 bases short and J 0 bases short, with 18 bases between. The germline gives CDR1 SGHTA, CDR2 FQGNSA. The CDR3 runs to 17 residues. CDR3 region: CASSSPGTSIMNTEAFF. The CDR3 nucleotides read TGTGCCAGCAGCTCTCCCGGGACAAGCATTATGAACACTGAAGCTTTCTTT. Combining the CDR3 with reference TRBV7-2 and TRBJ1-1 gives the whole variable domain GAGVSQSPSNKVTEKGKDVELRCDPISGHTALYWYRQSLGQGLEFLIYFQGNSAPDKSGLPSDRFSAERTGGSVSTLTIQRTQQEDSAVYLCASSSPGTSIMNTEAFFGQGTRLTVV.

The genes are TRBV6-5 and TRBJ1-3, with a tentative D call TRBD1 (6 bases). The germline V gene has CDR1 MNHEY and CDR2 SVGAGI. V dropped 2 bases and J dropped 4 bases, with 15 bases sitting between them. CDR3 length: 16 residues. CDR3 sequence: CASSYGQGSLGNTIYF. In DNA form, the CDR3 reads TGTGCCAGCAGTTACGGCCAGGGGTCGTTGGGAAACACCATATATTTT.

In this sample, this clone turned up a few times. CDR3 protein: CASSPWVTYEQYF. Here the CDR3 DNA reads TGTGCCAGCAGCCCCTGGGTAACCTACGAGCAGTACTTC. The chain recombines TRBV5-6 with TRBJ2-7; no firm D call. This CDR3 has 13 amino acids. Looked up from germline, CDR1 is SGHDT and CDR2 is YYEEEE. Trimming took off 4 bases at V and 2 bases at J, with 10 bases between the two ends.

The table lists this clone with a few counts. The chain is built from TRBV19 and TRBJ1-6, with unresolved D. From germline, CDR1 is LNHDA and CDR2 SQIVND (reference sequence). The CDR3 is 14 amino acids. V shed 5 bases and J shed 7 bases, with 12 bases lying between them. CDR3 residues: CASSPDIGNSPLHF. The CDR3 DNA sequence: TGTGCCAGTAGTCCAGACATTGGGAATTCACCCCTCCACTTT.

The chain employs TRBV25-1 and TRBJ1-3, with a possible D match to TRBD1 (5 bases). From germline, CDR1 is MGHDK and CDR2 SYGVNS. CDR3 length equals 15 residues. Trimming removed 3 bases from V and 1 base from J, with 10 bases in between. CDR3: CASSDTGGSGNTIYF. The CDR3 region has the DNA TGTGCCAGCAGTGATACAGGCGGTTCTGGAAACACCATATATTTT.

V and J are TRBV19 and TRBJ2-1; 11 bases fit TRBD2. The germline V gene has CDR1 LNHDA and CDR2 SQIVND (reference sequence). The CDR3 spans 14 residues. After removal of 6 bases from V and 4 bases from J, the junction contained 2 bases not matched to a gene. The CDR3 bases are TGTGCCAGTAGGCCTAGCGGGGGGTACAATGAGCAGTTCTTC. Amino acids: CASRPSGGYNEQFF.

The chain combines TRBV12-3 or TRBV12-4 with TRBJ1-2; D unresolved. CDR3 length: 12 residues. The V end was cut by 8 bases, the J end by 7 bases, with 14 bases between. CDR3 bases: TGTGCCAGCTTCGATGGGTTCGGTGGCTACACCTTC. This translates into CASFDGFGGYTF.

This clone has just a few counts. The chain uses TRBV6-2 or TRBV6-3 and TRBJ1-2; 7 positions match TRBD1. With V trimmed by 4 bases and J by 7 bases, 9 bases remained unmatched. The CDR3 is 14 amino acids. Germline lookup yields CDR1 MNHEY and CDR2 SVGEGT. CDR3: CASSSQQGRGGYTF. For the CDR3, the DNA is TGTGCCAGCAGTTCGCAACAGGGGAGAGGTGGCTACACCTTC.

This chain uses TRBV19 with TRBJ2-7; D is perhaps TRBD1 (6 bases). Trimming shortened V by 3 bases and J by 2 bases, and 14 bases separated the two germline ends. CDR3 size: 15 residues. CDR1 is LNHDA and CDR2 is SQIVND in the germline V gene (reference sequence). CDR3 DNA sequence: TGTGCCAGTAGTATGGCCGGGACAAGTCCCTACGAGCAGTACTTC. Its protein is CASSMAGTSPYEQYF.

This chain uses TRBV5-1 with TRBJ2-1; D is possibly TRBD2 (5 bases). Looked up from germline, CDR1 is SGHRS and CDR2 is YFSETQ. This CDR3 has 15 residues. V lost 4 bases and J 4 bases, leaving 15 bases between the germline ends. The CDR3 is CASSAGRLAYNEQFF. Here the CDR3 DNA reads TGCGCCAGCAGCGCTGGAAGGCTAGCATACAATGAGCAGTTCTTC. The variable domain in full, with the rest retrieved from reference TRBV5-1 and TRBJ2-1, is KAGVTQTPRYLIKTRGQQVTLSCSPISGHRSVSWYQQTPGQGLQFLFEYFSETQRNKGNFPGRFSGRQFSNSRSEMNVSTLELGDSALYLCASSAGRLAYNEQFFGPGTRLTVL.

This clone came up a few times. The gene calls are TRBV5-5 and TRBJ1-3, with D unresolved. This CDR3 is built from 13 residues. Germline CDR1 reads SGHKS; CDR2 reads YYEKEE (reference sequence). V lost 4 bases and J lost 2, with 7 bases in between. CDR3 in DNA: TGTGCCAGCAGCACCGCAACTGGAAACACCATATATTTT. It yields the protein CASSTATGNTIYF. The full variable domain, its missing parts supplied by reference TRBV5-5 and TRBJ1-3, is DAGVTQSPTHLIKTRGQQVTLRCSPISGHKSVSWYQQVLGQGPQFIFQYYEKEERGRGNFPDRFSARQFPNYSSELNVNALLLGDSALYLCASSTATGNTIYFGEGSWLTVV.

The chain is built from TRBV11-2 and TRBJ2-7; D is possibly TRBD2 (6 bases). The CDR3 contains 14 residues. Trimming pared 1 base from V and 7 bases from J, leaving 14 bases between. Germline V CDR1 and CDR2: SGHAT, FQNNGV. The CDR3 sequence is CASSLAGRTGEQYF. As DNA, the CDR3 is TGTGCCAGCAGCTTAGCGGGGAGGACCGGGGAGCAGTACTTC.

This clone came up a few times. J is TRBJ1-2 and V is TRBV5-6, with D possibly matching TRBD1 (6 bases). This CDR3 spans 15 amino acids. The ends were cut back, 0 bases at V and 4 bases at J, with 13 bases in the middle. Per the germline V gene, CDR1 is SGHDT and CDR2 is YYEEEE. The CDR3 nucleotides are TGTGCCAGCAGCTTGGTGGGGGCGAGGTTCTATGGCTACACCTTC. This translates into CASSLVGARFYGYTF.

The chain uses TRBV19 and TRBJ2-3; 10 nucleotides agree with TRBD2. Germline V gives CDR1 LNHDA, CDR2 SQIVND (reference sequence). V shed 6 bases and J 4 bases; nucleotides not matched to a gene: 4. CDR3 length equals 14 residues. This CDR3 is CASRSLAGADTQYF. CDR3 DNA sequence: TGTGCCAGTAGAAGTCTAGCGGGAGCAGATACGCAGTATTTT.

The V gene is TRBV6-5, the J gene TRBJ1-6; D perhaps matches TRBD1 (6 bases). V lost 6 bases and J 6 bases, leaving 15 bases between the germline ends. The CDR3 runs 15 residues. The germline gives CDR1 MNHEY, CDR2 SVGAGI. DNA for the CDR3: TGTGCCAGCAGCGATCCCAGGACAGCTAATTCACCCCTCCACTTT. Encoded protein: CASSDPRTANSPLHF.

The table lists this clone with a count of one. The J gene is TRBJ2-7, the V gene TRBV6-2 or TRBV6-3; tentatively, D is TRBD2 (6 bases). Germline V CDR1 and CDR2: MNHEY, SVGEGT. Deletions cut 8 bases from V and 4 bases from J, with 21 bases between. The CDR3 spans 15 residues. CDR3 bases: TGTGCCAGCCGCCTCCGGGAGACCACGTTATACGAGCAGTACTTC. Its protein product is CASRLRETTLYEQYF.

The chain combines TRBV9 with TRBJ1-2, with TRBD1 identical over 9 bases. The length of the CDR3 is 14 residues. V shed 2 bases, J shed 5 bases, and the junction held 4 bases outside the gene matches. From germline, CDR1 is SGDLS and CDR2 YYNGEE. CDR3 amino acids: CASSVAGQGYGYTF. The CDR3, as DNA: TGTGCCAGCAGCGTCGCGGGACAGGGTTATGGCTACACCTTC.

This sequence joins TRBV5-4 and TRBJ2-4, with a weak D call TRBD2 (5 bases). V lost 3 bases, J lost 1 base, and 11 bases lay in between. Germline CDR1 and CDR2: SGHNT and YYREEE (reference sequence). The CDR3 runs to 15 residues. This chain's CDR3 is CASSSSTRAKNIQYF. For the CDR3, the DNA is TGTGCCAGCAGCTCGTCTACTAGGGCCAAAAACATTCAGTACTTC.

This rearrangement joins TRBV10-3 to TRBJ2-7; D is perhaps TRBD1 (5 bases). The V and J ends lost 3 bases and 0 bases respectively, with 12 bases between them. This CDR3 comprises 15 residues. CDR1 and CDR2 from the germline V gene are ENHRY and SYGVKD. CDR3 in amino acids: CAISDRGIFSYEQYF. For the CDR3, the DNA is TGTGCCATCAGTGATAGGGGAATCTTCTCCTACGAGCAGTACTTC.

The CDR3 loop reads CASSLHRGLNQPQHF. The CDR3 coding sequence is TGTGCCAGCAGCTTACACAGGGGGCTCAATCAGCCCCAGCATTTT. J is TRBJ1-5 and V is TRBV7-2, with 9 bases lining up with TRBD1. This CDR3 spans 15 amino acids. Germline assignment: CDR1 SGHTA and CDR2 FQGNSA. Germline trimming cut 2 bases from V and 3 bases from J; bases unmatched to any gene: 2.

The chain carries TRBV6-5 and TRBJ2-2, with 8 positions matching TRBD1. The V gene's germline CDR1 is MNHEY and CDR2 SVGAGI. The CDR3 is made up of 15 amino acids. V lost 10 bases and J lost 6; bases outside the gene matches: 13. The CDR3 nucleotides are TGTGCCATCAATGTGGACAGGGCTTCTGCCGGGGAGCTGTTTTTT. This encodes CAINVDRASAGELFF.

This rearrangement joins TRBV28 to TRBJ2-7; 7 nucleotides match TRBD2. The length of the CDR3 is 14 residues. In germline, CDR1 is MDHEN, CDR2 SYDVKM. J was trimmed by 5 bases and V by 2 bases; bases with no gene match: 6. As DNA, the CDR3 is TGTGCCAGCAGTTTAATAAGCGGGAACGACGAGCAGTACTTC. It is translated as CASSLISGNDEQYF.

This clone came up a few times. The chain couples TRBV9 to TRBJ2-2; no firm D call. CDR3 length equals 12 residues. Germline V CDR1 and CDR2: SGDLS, YYNGEE. V lost 0 bases to trimming and J lost 6 bases, with 3 bases between them. DNA for the CDR3: TGTGCCAGCAGCGTAGTAGCCGGGGAGCTGTTTTTT. Its protein product is CASSVVAGELFF. Using reference TRBV9 and TRBJ2-2 for the parts outside the CDR3, the full variable domain is DSGVTQTPKHLITATGQRVTLRCSPRSGDLSVYWYQQSLDQGLQFLIQYYNGEERAKGNILERFSAQQFPDLHSELNLSSLELGDSALYFCASSVVAGELFFGEGSRLTVL.

This clone was observed a single time. The chain couples TRBV27 to TRBJ2-7, with D possibly TRBD2 on 6 matching bases. This CDR3 spans 15 amino acids. Germline V gene data show CDR1 as MNHEY and CDR2 as SMNVEV (reference sequence). Between the trimmed V and J ends, which lost 2 bases and 4 bases, there was a span of 15 bases. DNA for the CDR3: TGTGCCAGCAGTTTAAAATTCGGGCTAGCGTACGAGCAGTACTTC. It encodes CASSLKFGLAYEQYF.

There are a few counts of this clone. V gene TRBV12-3 or TRBV12-4 combines with J gene TRBJ2-5, with TRBD2 matching 7 bases. This CDR3 is built from 12 residues. J was trimmed by 5 bases and V by 6 bases; bases with no gene match: 3. This CDR3 reads CASRLGGETQYF. The CDR3 region has the DNA TGTGCCAGCAGGCTCGGGGGGGAGACCCAGTACTTC.

This clone was counted between two and nine times. This chain links TRBV19 with TRBJ1-2, with D uncertain. The length of the CDR3 is 15 residues. The V gene's germline CDR1 is LNHDA and CDR2 SQIVND (reference sequence). The V and J ends lost 8 bases and 4 bases respectively, with 20 bases between them. CDR3 in DNA: TGTGCCAGTTCCCTAGGGTTCTCTCGGGGCTATGGCTACACCTTC. Translating it yields CASSLGFSRGYGYTF.

This chain uses TRBV25-1 with TRBJ2-1; TRBD2 is a possible D gene (6 bases). The germline V gene has CDR1 MGHDK and CDR2 SYGVNS. The CDR3 contains 12 residues. V lost 8 bases and J lost 6, with 11 bases in between. The CDR3 region has the DNA TGTGCCAGCGCGGGACTTTTCAATGAGCAGTTCTTC. This encodes CASAGLFNEQFF.

This rearrangement joins TRBV5-6 to TRBJ1-6; D may be TRBD1 (5 bases). Trimming cost V 3 bases and J 8 bases, with 12 bases left between them. The CDR3 is made up of 14 amino acids. Germline V CDR1 and CDR2: SGHDT, YYEEEE. CDR3: CASSSGRGDSPLHF. The CDR3, as DNA: TGTGCCAGCAGCTCGGGTAGAGGGGATTCACCCCTCCACTTT.

The rearrangement links TRBV7-2 to TRBJ2-5; D is undetermined. V lost 5 bases and J 8 bases, leaving 9 bases between the germline ends. CDR3 length equals 11 residues. Germline CDR1 SGHTA, CDR2 FQGNSA. The chain's CDR3 is CASSARYTQYF. The CDR3 DNA reads as TGTGCCAGCAGCGCAAGGTATACCCAGTACTTC.

This clone has only a few counts. The chain is built from TRBV3-1 (or the pseudogene TRBV3-2) and TRBJ1-5, with D unresolved. The germline V gene has CDR1 LGHDT and CDR2 YNNKEL (reference sequence). The CDR3 covers 13 residues. With 4 bases removed from V and 9 bases from J, the gap between germline ends came to 13 bases. CDR3 sequence (DNA): TGTGCCAGCAGCCCCGGAGGTCCGGGGCCCCAGCATTTT. This sequence encodes CASSPGGPGPQHF.

The rearrangement joins TRBV21-1 to TRBJ1-4; the table assigns TRBD1, which was not confirmed against the DNA. TRBV21-1 is annotated as a pseudogene. There are 17 residues in the CDR3. The CDR3 nucleotides read TGTGCCAGCAGCCCCTATGGGACAGGGGGTTTCGATGAAAAACTGTTTTTT. Its translation: CASSPYGTGGFDEKLFF.